Listed below are T cell receptor beta chains from one sample, sequenced in a study of T cell repertoires in cytomegalovirus infection. From the reads, TCRdb called clonotypes with MiXCR, one entry per CDR3 protein. The sample carries over 300,000 distinct CDR3 sequences, roughly 17% recorded once. Sequencing was done on a sample of PBMCs. The source is a human donor in good health (CMV status not recorded). Some clones in this sample may be carry-over from other donors' samples. Each CDR3 is given with its conserved first and last residue. A D gene is named only where the DNA matches it firmly. Only some rows state a clone size, as once, few, many or a class for expanded clones.

D	V	size	J	DNA	CDR3
TRBD1	TRBV7-2	many	TRBJ2-3	TGTGCCAGCAGCTTAGTGACAGGGAATCAGGCGCAGTATTTT	CASSLVTGNQAQYF
-	TRBV6-1	many	TRBJ2-7	TGTGCCAGCAGTGAAAGGGGGGGGGACCGAAGGACCTACGAGCAGTACTTC	CASSERGGDRRTYEQYF
TRBD1	TRBV28	few	TRBJ2-2	TGTGCCAGCAGTTTCTACAGGGGGACCGGGGAGCTGTTTTTT	CASSFYRGTGELFF
TRBD1	TRBV28	-	TRBJ1-1	TGTGCCAGCAGCACAACTTTTCCGACAGGGGGCGGACCGAACACTGAAGCTTTCTTT	CASSTTFPTGGGPNTEAFF
-	TRBV7-2	few	TRBJ2-3	TGTGCCAGCAGCCATGCAATAGCCAGCACAGATACGCAGTATTTT	CASSHAIASTDTQYF
TRBD2	TRBV3-1	-	TRBJ2-1	TGTGCCAGCAGCCAGGTAGCGGGGTACAATGAGCAGTTCTTC	CASSQVAGYNEQFF
-	TRBV18	-	TRBJ2-7	TGTGCCAGCTCGCTCGAACCGAGCAGGGGTTCCTACGAGCAGTACTTC	CASSLEPSRGSYEQYF
TRBD2	TRBV11-2	many	TRBJ2-5	TGTGCCAGCAGCTCTAAGGGAGGGAGCATCCAAGAGACCCAGTACTTC	CASSSKGGSIQETQYF
-	TRBV7-9	many	TRBJ2-1	TGTGCCAGCAGCCGAGGGTCCGGGGGTAATGAGCAGTTCTTC	CASSRGSGGNEQFF
-	TRBV7-6	few	TRBJ1-6	TGTGCCAGCAGCCTAGAGCCCGCCGATTCACCCCTCCACTTT	CASSLEPADSPLHF
-	TRBV7-2	many	TRBJ2-1	TGTGCCAGCAGCTTAGTGGCGGGGAACTACAATGAGCAGTTCTTC	CASSLVAGNYNEQFF
-	TRBV7-2	-	TRBJ1-5	TGTGCCAGCAGCTTCGTATCAGATCAGCCCCAGCATTTT	CASSFVSDQPQHF
TRBD1	TRBV12-3/TRBV12-4	many	TRBJ2-7	TGTGCCAGCAGTTTTAACAGGGGGCGAGAGCAGTACTTC	CASSFNRGREQYF
TRBD1	TRBV28	many	TRBJ2-3	TGTGCCAGCGGGGTCCTAGGAGGGACAGGGGTCACAGATACGCAGTATTTT	CASGVLGGTGVTDTQYF
-	TRBV13	once	TRBJ1-5	TGTGCCAGCTGCAATATGAGTCAGCCCCAGCATTTT	CASCNMSQPQHF
-	TRBV12-3/TRBV12-4	few	TRBJ1-2	TGTGCCAGCAGTTTATTCAGGGGCCGCGGGAGGTCGGATGGCTACACCTTC	CASSLFRGRGRSDGYTF
-	TRBV2	-	TRBJ2-7	TGTGCCAGCAGTGATTGGGTGGCAGGCGGTACCTACGAGCAGTACTTC	CASSDWVAGGTYEQYF
-	TRBV2	few	TRBJ1-3	TGTGCCAGCAGTGCAATCCCTGGAAACACCATATATTTT	CASSAIPGNTIYF
TRBD2	TRBV7-8	-	TRBJ2-2	TGTGCCAGCAGCCAGCGGGGGCACACCGGGGAGCTGTTTTTT	CASSQRGHTGELFF
TRBD2	TRBV28	many	TRBJ2-5	TGTGCCAGCCTTGGACTAGCGGGGATCCGAGAGACCCAGTACTTC	CASLGLAGIRETQYF
-	TRBV2	-	TRBJ1-2	TGTGCCAGCAAGGTGGAGTATGGCTACACCTTC	CASKVEYGYTF
TRBD1	TRBV6-1	many	TRBJ2-4	TGTGCCAGCAGTTCAACTACAGGGGCTGAGAACATTCAGTACTTC	CASSSTTGAENIQYF